This is a list of T cell receptor beta chains from one sample in a study of T cell responses to AZD1222 COVID-19 vaccine. Produced via immunoSEQ multiplex PCR; TCRdb's table is partial and in-frame only. This sample yields some 130,000 clones, of which approximately 92% are seen a single time; around 3.5% belongs to the top ten. The input for sequencing was peripheral blood, taken 28 days after the second AZD1222 dose. The source is an adult who received the AZD1222 COVID-19 vaccine. Each CDR3 is given with its conserved first and last residue. D genes are given only for firm matches. Where a row states a size, it is once, few, many or the class of an expanded clone; other rows omit it.

d_call: TRBD1; v_call: TRBV25-1; clone_size: NA; j_call: TRBJ2-2; cdr3_aa: CASEGTGVSGELFF; cdr3_nt: TGTGCCAGCGAAGGGACAGGGGTATCCGGGGAGCTGTTTTTT
d_call: NA; v_call: TRBV11-2; clone_size: NA; j_call: TRBJ1-3; cdr3_aa: CASSLSYSSGNTIYF; cdr3_nt: TGTGCCAGCAGCCTGAGCTATTCGTCTGGAAACACCATATATTTT
d_call: NA; v_call: TRBV18; clone_size: NA; j_call: TRBJ2-2; cdr3_aa: CASSPWDPQLATGELFF; cdr3_nt: TGTGCCAGCTCACCATGGGATCCCCAGTTGGCGACCGGGGAGCTGTTTTTT
d_call: NA; v_call: TRBV6-5; clone_size: once; j_call: TRBJ1-1; cdr3_aa: CASYRLDTEAFF; cdr3_nt: TGTGCCAGCTACCGTCTCGACACTGAAGCTTTCTTT
d_call: NA; v_call: TRBV19; clone_size: NA; j_call: TRBJ2-2; cdr3_aa: CASSMDGSRTGELFF; cdr3_nt: TGTGCCAGTAGTATGGATGGATCCCGCACCGGGGAGCTGTTTTTT
d_call: NA; v_call: TRBV6-5; clone_size: NA; j_call: TRBJ1-1; cdr3_aa: CATALGGKNTEAFF; cdr3_nt: TGTGCCACCGCCCTGGGTGGGAAAAACACTGAAGCTTTCTTT
d_call: NA; v_call: TRBV7-9; clone_size: NA; j_call: TRBJ1-3; cdr3_aa: CASDPAPQSSGNTIYF; cdr3_nt: TGTGCCAGCGACCCCGCCCCACAGAGCTCTGGAAACACCATATATTTT
d_call: NA; v_call: TRBV29-1; clone_size: NA; j_call: TRBJ1-2; cdr3_aa: CSVVRQTNYGYTF; cdr3_nt: TGCAGCGTTGTGCGACAGACTAACTATGGCTACACCTTC
d_call: NA; v_call: TRBV5-4; clone_size: few; j_call: TRBJ2-7; cdr3_aa: CASSLAGPAVYEQYF; cdr3_nt: TGTGCCAGCAGCTTGGCGGGCCCAGCCGTTTACGAGCAGTACTTC
d_call: NA; v_call: TRBV28; clone_size: NA; j_call: TRBJ1-5; cdr3_aa: CASSPWTGNQPQHF; cdr3_nt: TGTGCCAGCAGTCCTTGGACAGGCAATCAGCCCCAGCATTTT
d_call: TRBD1; v_call: TRBV14; clone_size: NA; j_call: TRBJ2-5; cdr3_aa: CASSPRQGPDQETQYF; cdr3_nt: TGTGCCAGCAGCCCTCGACAGGGACCCGACCAAGAGACCCAGTACTTC
d_call: NA; v_call: TRBV6-5; clone_size: NA; j_call: TRBJ2-5; cdr3_aa: CASSQAPGTRTGMYF; cdr3_nt: TGTGCCAGCAGTCAGGCTCCCGGGACAAGGACGGGGATGTACTTC
d_call: NA; v_call: TRBV9; clone_size: NA; j_call: TRBJ2-1; cdr3_aa: CASSVRGSQYNEQFF; cdr3_nt: TGTGCCAGCAGCGTCCGGGGGAGCCAATACAATGAGCAGTTCTTC
d_call: NA; v_call: TRBV19; clone_size: NA; j_call: TRBJ1-5; cdr3_aa: CASSIYTSNQPQHF; cdr3_nt: TGTGCCAGTAGTATATACACTAGCAATCAGCCCCAGCATTTT
d_call: NA; v_call: TRBV11-2; clone_size: few; j_call: TRBJ2-1; cdr3_aa: CASSRYNEQFF; cdr3_nt: TGTGCCAGCAGCCGCTACAATGAGCAGTTCTTC
d_call: TRBD1; v_call: TRBV7-9; clone_size: NA; j_call: TRBJ2-7; cdr3_aa: CASSHSADRGYEQYF; cdr3_nt: TGTGCCAGCAGCCATTCCGCCGACAGGGGGTACGAGCAGTACTTC
d_call: NA; v_call: TRBV28; clone_size: NA; j_call: TRBJ2-1; cdr3_aa: CASSPWVGSTTYNEQFF; cdr3_nt: TGTGCCAGCAGTCCATGGGTCGGGAGCACAACCTACAATGAGCAGTTCTTC
d_call: TRBD1; v_call: TRBV3-1/TRBV3-2; clone_size: NA; j_call: TRBJ2-7; cdr3_aa: CASSPPGQGYEQYF; cdr3_nt: TGTGCCAGCAGCCCCCCGGGACAGGGCTACGAGCAGTACTTC
d_call: NA; v_call: TRBV18; clone_size: NA; j_call: TRBJ2-3; cdr3_aa: CASSPLLRASTDTQYF; cdr3_nt: TGTGCCAGCTCACCACTTCTACGTGCTAGCACAGATACGCAGTATTTT
d_call: TRBD1; v_call: TRBV6-2/TRBV6-3; clone_size: NA; j_call: TRBJ2-1; cdr3_aa: CASSYLSARQGGRNEQFF; cdr3_nt: TGTGCCAGCAGTTATCTTTCGGCACGACAGGGCGGTCGGAATGAGCAGTTCTTC
d_call: NA; v_call: TRBV6-2/TRBV6-3; clone_size: NA; j_call: TRBJ1-1; cdr3_aa: CASSYSLWAKGTEAFF; cdr3_nt: TGTGCCAGCAGTTACTCGTTGTGGGCCAAGGGGACTGAAGCTTTCTTT
d_call: NA; v_call: TRBV7-2; clone_size: NA; j_call: TRBJ2-1; cdr3_aa: CASSLRTIYNEQFF; cdr3_nt: TGTGCCAGCAGCCTCAGGACTATTTACAATGAGCAGTTCTTC
d_call: NA; v_call: TRBV5-6; clone_size: NA; j_call: TRBJ1-2; cdr3_aa: CASSLSGTSYGYTF; cdr3_nt: TGTGCCAGCAGCTTGAGCGGGACCTCCTATGGCTACACCTTC
d_call: TRBD2; v_call: TRBV5-4; clone_size: few; j_call: TRBJ2-7; cdr3_aa: CASSLAGLAGNEQYF; cdr3_nt: TGTGCCAGCAGCTTGGCCGGGCTAGCGGGAAACGAGCAGTACTTC
d_call: TRBD1; v_call: TRBV7-2; clone_size: once; j_call: TRBJ1-2; cdr3_aa: CASSLGQTGRLIYGYTF; cdr3_nt: TGTGCCAGCAGCTTAGGCCAGACAGGGAGGTTGATCTATGGCTACACCTTC
d_call: NA; v_call: TRBV13; clone_size: NA; j_call: TRBJ2-2; cdr3_aa: CASSLEWAGTGELFF; cdr3_nt: TGTGCCAGCAGCTTAGAATGGGCGGGCACCGGGGAGCTGTTTTTT
d_call: NA; v_call: TRBV7-9; clone_size: NA; j_call: TRBJ1-1; cdr3_aa: CASSPRPDTEAFF; cdr3_nt: TGTGCCAGCAGCCCCCGACCGGACACTGAAGCTTTCTTT
d_call: NA; v_call: TRBV9; clone_size: NA; j_call: TRBJ1-1; cdr3_aa: CASSVGPNGNTEAFF; cdr3_nt: TGTGCCAGCAGCGTAGGCCCAAACGGGAACACTGAAGCTTTCTTT
d_call: TRBD1; v_call: TRBV28; clone_size: NA; j_call: TRBJ1-5; cdr3_aa: CASREQGGQPQHF; cdr3_nt: TGTGCCAGCAGAGAACAGGGGGGCCAGCCCCAGCATTTT
d_call: TRBD2; v_call: TRBV12-3/TRBV12-4; clone_size: few; j_call: TRBJ2-1; cdr3_aa: CASSPSGGEQFF; cdr3_nt: TGTGCCAGCAGTCCCAGCGGGGGTGAGCAGTTCTTC
d_call: TRBD2; v_call: TRBV3-1/TRBV3-2; clone_size: few; j_call: TRBJ2-7; cdr3_aa: CASSQGTSYEQYF; cdr3_nt: TGTGCCAGCAGCCAGGGGACTAGCTACGAGCAGTACTTC
d_call: TRBD1; v_call: TRBV5-4; clone_size: NA; j_call: TRBJ2-5; cdr3_aa: CASSPLGGAETQYF; cdr3_nt: TGTGCCAGCAGCCCCTTAGGGGGCGCGGAGACCCAGTACTTC
d_call: TRBD1; v_call: TRBV9; clone_size: NA; j_call: TRBJ2-7; cdr3_aa: CASSSGQGREQYF; cdr3_nt: TGTGCCAGCAGTTCCGGACAGGGCCGGGAGCAGTACTTC
d_call: TRBD2; v_call: TRBV11-2; clone_size: NA; j_call: TRBJ2-1; cdr3_aa: CASSSPRAGDSSNEQFF; cdr3_nt: TGTGCCAGCAGCTCCCCTAGAGCGGGAGACTCGTCAAATGAGCAGTTCTTC
d_call: NA; v_call: TRBV24-1; clone_size: NA; j_call: TRBJ2-7; cdr3_aa: CATSDFSEQYF; cdr3_nt: TGTGCCACCAGTGATTTCAGCGAGCAGTACTTC
d_call: NA; v_call: TRBV13; clone_size: NA; j_call: TRBJ1-1; cdr3_aa: CASSLGQGNTEAFF; cdr3_nt: TGTGCCAGCAGCTTAGGACAGGGGAACACTGAAGCTTTCTTT
d_call: NA; v_call: TRBV5-1; clone_size: NA; j_call: TRBJ2-2; cdr3_aa: CASSLASGPFNTGELFF; cdr3_nt: TGCGCCAGCAGCTTGGCCTCGGGCCCCTTTAACACCGGGGAGCTGTTTTTT
d_call: NA; v_call: TRBV28; clone_size: NA; j_call: TRBJ1-1; cdr3_aa: CASTLLTEAFF; cdr3_nt: TGTGCCAGCACCCTTCTCACTGAAGCTTTCTTT